This T cell receptor (beta chain) was observed in a study of T cells expressing NK-cell markers. Study summary: CD3+CD56+NKG2C+, CD3+CD56+NKG2C- and CD3+CD56-NKG2C+ T cells, once sorted, supplied the TCR beta repertoires. Seven HCMV-seropositive donors and one seronegative donor made up the eight sequenced donors. Study results and caveats: In several donors, these clonotypes also led the CD3+CD56-NKG2C+ fraction.

CDR3 length equals 16 residues. The TCR beta cDNA came from 5'RACE template switching with UMIs. From its re-call of the 5' RACE reads, TCRdb lists each CDR3 protein once, without DNA. The repertoire shows a few hundred thousand distinct CDR3 sequences; the top ten hold 4% to 6.5%. As to this clonotype: No antigen is known for it.

The TCR comes from a man aged 18-69 years in good health. Source material: blood T cells: a sorted CD56 or NKG2C T cell subset, CD4+ or CD8+ T cells, or bulk PBMC T cells (not recorded which). V usage is TRBV12-3 or TRBV12-4 and J usage is TRBJ2-1; the TCRdb call, TRBD1, lacks DNA for checking. The CDR3 is CASSLYPGQPYNEQFF.